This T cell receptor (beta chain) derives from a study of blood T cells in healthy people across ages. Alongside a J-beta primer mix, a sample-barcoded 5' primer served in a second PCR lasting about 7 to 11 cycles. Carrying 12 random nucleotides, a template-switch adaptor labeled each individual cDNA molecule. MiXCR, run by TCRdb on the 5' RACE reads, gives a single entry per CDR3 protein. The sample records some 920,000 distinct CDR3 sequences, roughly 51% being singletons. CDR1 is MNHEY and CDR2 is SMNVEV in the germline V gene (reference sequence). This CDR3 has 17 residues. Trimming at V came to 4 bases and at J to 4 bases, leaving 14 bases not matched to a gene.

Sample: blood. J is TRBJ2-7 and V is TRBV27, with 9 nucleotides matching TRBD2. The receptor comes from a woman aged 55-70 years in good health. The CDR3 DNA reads TGTGCCAGCAGTTCCCCCCTCCTAGCGGGAAGGGGGTACGAGCAGTACTTC. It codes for CASSSPLLAGRGYEQYF.